These 10 T cell receptor beta chains share one sample of origin, sequenced in a study of blood T cell repertoires in COVID-19. This table comes from immunoSEQ multiplex PCR, and its TCRdb copy is limited to in-frame clones, with some not included. The sample includes about 190,000 clones, 70% to 90% of them seen just once. The material sequenced was peripheral blood. The receptors derive from a man aged 25 to 40 with acute or convalescent COVID-19.

The CDR3 region is CATSGQTSGRADTQYF. The DNA for the CDR3 is TGTGCCACCAGTGGGCAGACTAGCGGGAGAGCAGATACGCAGTATTTT. V is TRBV24-1 and J is TRBJ2-3; 12 nucleotides align to TRBD2. The CDR3 runs 16 residues. Losses at the gene ends were 5 bases for V and 4 bases for J; bases not matched to a gene: 6. Germline values: CDR1 KGHDR, CDR2 SFDVKD.

The chain is built from TRBV29-1 and TRBJ1-5; 7 nucleotides match TRBD1. CDR3 length equals 14 residues. Germline V gene lookup returns CDR1 SQVTM and CDR2 ANQGSEA. J gave up 3 bases and V 8 bases, and 10 bases lay outside the gene matches. The CDR3 sequence is CSFVGTDPNQPQHF. The CDR3 DNA is TGCAGCTTCGTGGGGACAGATCCCAATCAGCCCCAGCATTTT. The full variable domain, rest sourced from reference TRBV29-1 and TRBJ1-5, is SAVISQKPSRDICQRGTSLTIQCQVDSQVTMMFWYRQQPGQSLTLIATANQGSEATYESGFVIDKFPISRPNLTFSTLTVSNMSPEDSSIYLCSFVGTDPNQPQHFGDGTRLSIL.

The chain joins TRBV5-1 to TRBJ1-4; no firm D call. The V gene's germline CDR1 is SGHRS and CDR2 YFSETQ. The CDR3 loop spans 15 amino acids. Trimming took 0 bases from V and 7 from J, leaving 13 bases between them. The CDR3: CASSLGLTGSEKLFF. CDR3 coding DNA: TGCGCCAGCAGCTTGGGTCTGACGGGAAGTGAAAAACTGTTTTTT.

V and J are TRBV6-1 and TRBJ2-3; TRBD2 aligns across 10 bases. J was trimmed by 6 bases and V by 3 bases; bases with no gene match: 9. The CDR3 spans 16 residues. Germline V gene lookup returns CDR1 MNHNS and CDR2 SASEGT. The CDR3 DNA sequence: TGTGCCAGCAGTGACCTCGTAGCGGGGGGATCTGATACGCAGTATTTT. This gives the protein CASSDLVAGGSDTQYF.

This clone has just one count. The gene calls are TRBV18 and TRBJ2-6; 7 bases are a match to TRBD1. The CDR3 runs 16 residues. CDR1 and CDR2 from the germline V gene are KGHSH and LQKENI. The J segment lost 2 bases and the V segment lost 1 base, leaving 2 bases of the junction unmatched. CDR3 in DNA: TGTGCCAGCTCACCACAGGGGGCTACTGGGGCCAACGTCCTGACTTTC. Translating it yields CASSPQGATGANVLTF.

This chain links TRBV18 with TRBJ1-4; 7 bases line up with TRBD1. The CDR3 runs 15 residues. Germline loops: CDR1 KGHSH, CDR2 LQKENI. V was clipped by 3 bases and J by 6 bases; unmatched bases: 7. This CDR3 reads CASSPSDRVHEKLFF. For the CDR3, the DNA is TGTGCCAGCTCACCTTCTGACAGGGTGCATGAAAAACTGTTTTTT.

This clone was seen a single time. This chain uses TRBV2 with TRBJ2-3; 9 bases align to TRBD2. This CDR3 comprises 16 residues. V trimming: 7 bases; J trimming: 3 bases; junction bases outside the gene matches: 11. CDR1 and CDR2 from the germline V gene are SNHLY and FYNNEI. The CDR3 sequence: CASKVGLAHKTDTQYF. The CDR3 DNA reads TGTGCCAGCAAAGTGGGACTAGCCCACAAAACAGATACGCAGTATTTT.

The chain recombines TRBV11-3 with TRBJ2-2, with D maybe TRBD1 (5 bases). This CDR3 spans 13 amino acids. Between the trimmed V and J ends, which lost 5 bases and 5 bases, there was a span of 9 bases. CDR1 SGHNT and CDR2 YENEEA come from the germline V gene. CDR3 amino acids: CASSQRTTGELFF. Here the CDR3 DNA reads TGTGCCAGCAGCCAAAGGACAACCGGGGAGCTGTTTTTT. The full variable domain, with the rest looked up from reference TRBV11-3 and TRBJ2-2, is EAGVVQSPRYKIIEKKQPVAFWCNPISGHNTLYWYLQNLGQGPELLIRYENEEAVDDSQLPKDRFSAERLKGVDSTLKIQPAELGDSAVYLCASSQRTTGELFFGEGSRLTVL.

This chain joins TRBV2 and TRBJ1-1; D might be TRBD1 (6 bases). Trimming left V 4 bases short and J 7 bases short, with 19 bases between. This CDR3 comprises 15 residues. In germline, CDR1 is SNHLY, CDR2 FYNNEI. For the CDR3, the DNA is TGTGCCAGCAGTGCGACAGGTGGATGGGAGTATGAAGCTTTCTTT. Translation gives CASSATGGWEYEAFF. Full variable domain (outside the CDR3, taken from reference TRBV2 and TRBJ1-1): EPEVTQTPSHQVTQMGQEVILRCVPISNHLYFYWYRQILGQKVEFLVSFYNNEISEKSEIFDDQFSVERPDGSNFTLKIRSTKLEDSAMYFCASSATGGWEYEAFFGQGTRLTVV.

The rearrangement links TRBV4-1 to TRBJ1-4, with TRBD1 matching 8 bases. V lost 4 bases to trimming and J lost 10 bases; unmatched junction nucleotides: 14. Germline lookup yields CDR1 MGHRA and CDR2 YSYEKL. This CDR3 region has 16 residues. The CDR3 nucleotides are TGCGCCAGCAGCCTGTACCGGGCAGGGGGCGGGGGAAAACTGTTTTTT. The encoded protein is CASSLYRAGGGGKLFF.